This T cell receptor (beta chain) was profiled in a study of T-cell reconstitution after alpha-beta-depleted transplantation in children. V gave up 0 bases and J gave up 3 bases; unmatched junction bases: 3. Germline V gives CDR1 SGHRS, CDR2 YFSETQ. The length of the CDR3 is 15 residues. Findings of the study overall: At the one-year point after transplant, T-cell counts and TCRbeta diversity were found to come mostly from T cells that had been newly produced. Expanded clones from the graft, numbering several hundred, reportedly supplied alpha-beta T cells about two months after transplant.

A few counts support this clonotype. Its antigen is unidentified. Construction of the TCRbeta library involved unique molecular identifiers. TCRdb independently ran MiXCR on the PCR reads; one entry per CDR3 protein. The table has 450,000 to 600,000 distinct CDR3 sequences, over 10% seen once. This material consisted of PBMCs, mostly from graft donor cells, taken 360 days after TCRalphabeta/CD19-depleted stem cell transplant. The receptor was isolated from a male patient between 5 and 17 years old who had a stem cell transplant for acute myeloid leukemia, so the T cells may come from the graft donor. The J gene is TRBJ2-3, the V gene TRBV5-1; 8 bases agree with TRBD2. The CDR3 DNA reads TGCGCCAGCAGCTTGGGTGCGGGGGGAACAGATACGCAGTATTTT. Protein product: CASSLGAGGTDTQYF.